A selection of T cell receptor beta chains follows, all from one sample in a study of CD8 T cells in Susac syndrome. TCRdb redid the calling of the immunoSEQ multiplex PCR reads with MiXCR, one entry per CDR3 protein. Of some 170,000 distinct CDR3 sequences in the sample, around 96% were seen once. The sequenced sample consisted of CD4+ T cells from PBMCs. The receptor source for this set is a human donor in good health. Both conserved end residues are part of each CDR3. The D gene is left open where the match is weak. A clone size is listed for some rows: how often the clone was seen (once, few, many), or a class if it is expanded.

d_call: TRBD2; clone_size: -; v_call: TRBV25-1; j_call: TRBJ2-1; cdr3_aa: CASSDWGLNNEQFF; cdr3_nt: TGTGCCAGCAGTGATTGGGGACTAAACAATGAGCAGTTCTTC
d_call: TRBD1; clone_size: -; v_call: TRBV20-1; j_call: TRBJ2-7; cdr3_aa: CSARDRGFTGEQYF; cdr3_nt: TGCAGTGCTCGGGACAGGGGGTTTACCGGGGAGCAGTACTTC
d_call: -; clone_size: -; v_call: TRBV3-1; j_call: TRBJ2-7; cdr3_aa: CASSQAVVNPQGEQYF; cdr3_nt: TGTGCCAGCAGCCAAGCGGTCGTTAACCCTCAGGGGGAGCAGTACTTC
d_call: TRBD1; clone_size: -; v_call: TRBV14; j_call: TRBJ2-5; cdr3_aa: CASSRTLTGEETQYF; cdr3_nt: TGTGCCAGCAGCCGCACCCTGACAGGGGAAGAGACCCAGTACTTC
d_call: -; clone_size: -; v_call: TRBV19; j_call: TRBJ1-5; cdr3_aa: CATGDGNDQPQHF; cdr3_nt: TGTGCCACCGGGGACGGCAATGATCAGCCCCAGCATTTT
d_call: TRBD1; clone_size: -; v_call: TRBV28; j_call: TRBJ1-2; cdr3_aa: CASSQGQPTNYGYTF; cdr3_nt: TGTGCCAGCAGCCAGGGACAGCCTACTAACTATGGCTACACCTTC
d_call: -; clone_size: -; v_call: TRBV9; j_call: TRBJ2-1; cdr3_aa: CASSPKQLSYNEQFF; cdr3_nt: TGTGCCAGCAGCCCGAAACAGCTTTCCTACAATGAGCAGTTCTTC
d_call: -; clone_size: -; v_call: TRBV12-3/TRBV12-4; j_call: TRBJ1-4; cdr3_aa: CASSRGGVEEKLFF; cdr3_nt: TGTGCCAGCAGCCGCGGCGGGGTTGAAGAAAAACTGTTTTTT
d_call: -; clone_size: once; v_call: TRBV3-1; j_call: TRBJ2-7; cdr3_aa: CASSHRESEQYF; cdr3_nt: TGTGCCAGCAGCCACCGGGAGAGCGAGCAGTACTTC
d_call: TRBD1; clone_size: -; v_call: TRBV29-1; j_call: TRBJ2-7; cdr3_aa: CSVVPGQGEYEQYF; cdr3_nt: TGCAGCGTCGTACCGGGACAGGGGGAGTACGAGCAGTACTTC
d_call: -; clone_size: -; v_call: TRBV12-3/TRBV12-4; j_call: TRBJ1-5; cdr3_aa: CASSSDRDQPQHF; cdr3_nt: TGTGCCAGCAGTTCGGACAGAGATCAGCCCCAGCATTTT
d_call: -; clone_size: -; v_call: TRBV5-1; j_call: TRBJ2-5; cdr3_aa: CASSLVGSSGTEETQYF; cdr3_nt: TGCGCCAGCAGCTTGGTCGGCAGCAGCGGGACAGAAGAGACCCAGTACTTC
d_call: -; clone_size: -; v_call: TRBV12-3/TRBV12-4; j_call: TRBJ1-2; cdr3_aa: CASSAAIDGYTF; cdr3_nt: TGTGCCAGCAGTGCTGCTATTGATGGCTACACCTTC
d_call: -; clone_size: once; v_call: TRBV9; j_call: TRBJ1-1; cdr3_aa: CASSVLSRGDTEAFF; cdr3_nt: TGTGCCAGCAGCGTGCTCAGTCGCGGTGACACTGAAGCTTTCTTT
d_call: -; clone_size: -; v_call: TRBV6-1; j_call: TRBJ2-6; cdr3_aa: CASSRATQGSGANVLTF; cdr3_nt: TGTGCCAGCAGTCGGGCTACCCAGGGCTCCGGGGCCAACGTCCTGACTTTC
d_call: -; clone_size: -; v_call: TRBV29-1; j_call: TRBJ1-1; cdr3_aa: CSVLTANTEAFF; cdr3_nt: TGCAGCGTCCTGACAGCGAACACTGAAGCTTTCTTT
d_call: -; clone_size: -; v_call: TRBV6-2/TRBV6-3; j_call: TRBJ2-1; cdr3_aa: CASSTHRVSNNEQFF; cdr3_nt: TGTGCCAGCAGTACCCACAGGGTTTCGAACAATGAGCAGTTCTTC
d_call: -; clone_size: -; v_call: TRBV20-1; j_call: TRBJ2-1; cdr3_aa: CSARYTGINEQFF; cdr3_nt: TGCAGTGCTAGATATACAGGGATCAATGAGCAGTTCTTC
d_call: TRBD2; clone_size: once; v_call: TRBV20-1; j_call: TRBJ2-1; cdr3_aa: CSAKSTSGRNNEQFF; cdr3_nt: TGCAGTGCTAAATCAACTAGCGGGAGAAACAATGAGCAGTTCTTC
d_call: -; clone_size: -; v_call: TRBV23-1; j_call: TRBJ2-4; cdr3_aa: CASSQFPFLAKNIQYF; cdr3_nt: TGCGCCAGCAGTCAATTCCCGTTCCTAGCCAAAAACATTCAGTACTTC
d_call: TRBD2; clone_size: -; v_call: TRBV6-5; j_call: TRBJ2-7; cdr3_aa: CASRSGIGEQYF; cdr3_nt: TGTGCCAGCCGTAGCGGGATCGGGGAGCAGTACTTC
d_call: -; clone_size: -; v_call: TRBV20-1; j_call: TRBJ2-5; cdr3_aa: CSPRHETQYF; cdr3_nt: TGCAGTCCAAGGCACGAGACCCAGTACTTC
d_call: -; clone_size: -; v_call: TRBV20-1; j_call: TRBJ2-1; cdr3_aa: CSARVPYEQFF; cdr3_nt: TGCAGTGCTAGAGTCCCCTATGAGCAGTTCTTC
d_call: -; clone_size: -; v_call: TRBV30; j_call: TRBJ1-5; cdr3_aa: CAWSVLQENQPQHF; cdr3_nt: TGTGCCTGGAGTGTACTACAGGAGAATCAGCCCCAGCATTTT
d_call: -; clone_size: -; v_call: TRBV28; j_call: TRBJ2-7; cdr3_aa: CASSLWSARPYEQYF; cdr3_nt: TGTGCCAGCAGTTTATGGTCAGCTAGACCCTACGAGCAGTACTTC
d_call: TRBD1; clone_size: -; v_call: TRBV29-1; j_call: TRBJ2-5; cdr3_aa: CSVRGTGEETQYF; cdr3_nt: TGCAGCGTGAGGGGGACAGGGGAAGAGACCCAGTACTTC
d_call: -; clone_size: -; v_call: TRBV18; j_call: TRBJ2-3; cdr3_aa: CASSRTGDTQYF; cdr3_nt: TGTGCCAGCTCACGCACGGGAGATACGCAGTATTTT
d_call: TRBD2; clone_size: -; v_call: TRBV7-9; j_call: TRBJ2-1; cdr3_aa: CASSLLAGAGDEQFF; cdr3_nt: TGTGCCAGCAGCCTTCTGGCGGGAGCGGGAGATGAGCAGTTCTTC
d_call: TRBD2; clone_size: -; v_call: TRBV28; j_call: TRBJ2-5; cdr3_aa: CASSLTSGYQETQYF; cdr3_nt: TGTGCCAGCAGTTTGACTAGCGGGTACCAAGAGACCCAGTACTTC
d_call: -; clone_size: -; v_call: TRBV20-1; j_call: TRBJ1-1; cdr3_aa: CGTDQNTEAFF; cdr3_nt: TGCGGAACGGACCAAAACACTGAAGCTTTCTTT
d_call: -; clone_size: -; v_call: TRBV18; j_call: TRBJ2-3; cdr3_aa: CASSREAERTQYF; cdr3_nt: TGTGCCAGCTCACGTGAGGCGGAGCGTACGCAGTATTTT
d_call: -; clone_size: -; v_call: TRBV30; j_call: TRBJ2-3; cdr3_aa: CAWSAGQGFTDTQYF; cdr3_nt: TGTGCCTGGAGTGCAGGCCAGGGTTTTACAGATACGCAGTATTTT
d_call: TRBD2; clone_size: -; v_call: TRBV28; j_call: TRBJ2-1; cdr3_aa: CASRSRAGGPYHEQFF; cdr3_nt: TGTGCCAGCAGATCACGAGCGGGAGGGCCCTACCATGAGCAGTTCTTC
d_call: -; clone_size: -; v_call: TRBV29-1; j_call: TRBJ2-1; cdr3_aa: CSATTGTFDEQFF; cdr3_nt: TGCAGCGCGACCACCGGGACATTCGATGAGCAGTTCTTC
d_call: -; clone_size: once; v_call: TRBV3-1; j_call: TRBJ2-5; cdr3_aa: CASSQHTGTETQYF; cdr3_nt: TGTGCCAGCAGCCAACATACAGGGACGGAGACCCAGTACTTC
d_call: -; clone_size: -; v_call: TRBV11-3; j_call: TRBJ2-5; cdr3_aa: CASSPGTGYQETQYF; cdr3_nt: TGTGCCAGCAGCCCGGGGACTGGGTACCAAGAGACCCAGTACTTC
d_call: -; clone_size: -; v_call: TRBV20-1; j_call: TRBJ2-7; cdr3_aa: CSARRDPEQYF; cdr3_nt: TGCAGTGCTAGGCGGGATCCAGAGCAGTACTTC
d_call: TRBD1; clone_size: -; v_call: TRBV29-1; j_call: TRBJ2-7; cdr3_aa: CSVEGQAPSYEQYF; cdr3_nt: TGCAGCGTTGAGGGACAGGCGCCATCCTACGAGCAGTACTTC
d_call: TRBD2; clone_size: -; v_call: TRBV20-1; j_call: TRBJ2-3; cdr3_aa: CSAAGTSPTDTQYF; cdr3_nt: TGCAGTGCTGCCGGGACTAGCCCAACAGATACGCAGTATTTT
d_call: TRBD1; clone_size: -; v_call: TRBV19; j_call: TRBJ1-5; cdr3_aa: CASSIRGQQPQHF; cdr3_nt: TGTGCCAGTAGTATAAGGGGGCAGCAGCCCCAGCATTTT
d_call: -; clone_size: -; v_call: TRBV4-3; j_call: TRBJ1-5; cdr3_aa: CASSLHRLRGNQPQHF; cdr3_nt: TGCGCCAGCAGCCTTCACAGGCTTCGCGGCAATCAGCCCCAGCATTTT
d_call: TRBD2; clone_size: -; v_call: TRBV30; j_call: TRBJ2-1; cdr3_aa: CAWSGLAGIYNEQFF; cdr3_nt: TGTGCCTGGAGTGGTCTAGCGGGGATCTACAATGAGCAGTTCTTC
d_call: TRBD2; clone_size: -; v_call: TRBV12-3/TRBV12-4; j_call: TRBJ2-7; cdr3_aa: CASSGQLAGVSYEQYF; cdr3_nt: TGTGCCAGCAGCGGCCAACTAGCGGGAGTTTCCTACGAGCAGTACTTC
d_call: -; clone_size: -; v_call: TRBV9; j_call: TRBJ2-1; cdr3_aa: CASSVDVNSYNEQFF; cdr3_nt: TGTGCCAGCAGCGTAGACGTTAACTCCTACAATGAGCAGTTCTTC
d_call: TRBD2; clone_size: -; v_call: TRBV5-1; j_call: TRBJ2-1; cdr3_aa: CASRNLAGDSDEQFF; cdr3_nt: TGCGCCAGCAGGAATCTAGCGGGAGATTCCGATGAGCAGTTCTTC
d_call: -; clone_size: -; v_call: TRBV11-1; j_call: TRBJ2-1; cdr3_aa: CASSLGLSYEQFF; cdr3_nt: TGTGCCAGCAGCTTGGGCTTATCGTATGAGCAGTTCTTC
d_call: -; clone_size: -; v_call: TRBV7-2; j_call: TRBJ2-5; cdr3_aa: CASSLVSQPQETQYF; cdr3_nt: TGTGCCAGCAGCTTAGTTTCTCAGCCCCAAGAGACCCAGTACTTC
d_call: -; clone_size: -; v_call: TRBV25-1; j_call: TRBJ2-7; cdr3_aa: CASSELGQGLDEQYF; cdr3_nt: TGTGCCAGCAGTGAATTAGGGCAGGGGCTCGACGAGCAGTACTTC
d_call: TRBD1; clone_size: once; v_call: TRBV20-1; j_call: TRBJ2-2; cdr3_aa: CSARDAGGGGELFF; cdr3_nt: TGCAGTGCTAGAGACGCAGGGGGCGGCGGGGAGCTGTTTTTT
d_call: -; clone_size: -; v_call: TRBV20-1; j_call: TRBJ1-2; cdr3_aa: CSARVQGFGANYGYTF; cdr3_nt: TGCAGTGCTAGAGTGCAAGGTTTTGGGGCCAACTATGGCTACACCTTC
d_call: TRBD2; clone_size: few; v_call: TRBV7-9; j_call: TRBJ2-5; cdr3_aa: CASSSGGVSETQYF; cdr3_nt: TGTGCCAGCAGCTCGGGGGGTGTCTCTGAGACCCAGTACTTC
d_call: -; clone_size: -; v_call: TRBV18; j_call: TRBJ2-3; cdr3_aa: CASSPPSDEGPRGTQYF; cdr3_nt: TGTGCCAGCTCACCACCGTCTGATGAGGGACCTCGGGGTACGCAGTATTTT